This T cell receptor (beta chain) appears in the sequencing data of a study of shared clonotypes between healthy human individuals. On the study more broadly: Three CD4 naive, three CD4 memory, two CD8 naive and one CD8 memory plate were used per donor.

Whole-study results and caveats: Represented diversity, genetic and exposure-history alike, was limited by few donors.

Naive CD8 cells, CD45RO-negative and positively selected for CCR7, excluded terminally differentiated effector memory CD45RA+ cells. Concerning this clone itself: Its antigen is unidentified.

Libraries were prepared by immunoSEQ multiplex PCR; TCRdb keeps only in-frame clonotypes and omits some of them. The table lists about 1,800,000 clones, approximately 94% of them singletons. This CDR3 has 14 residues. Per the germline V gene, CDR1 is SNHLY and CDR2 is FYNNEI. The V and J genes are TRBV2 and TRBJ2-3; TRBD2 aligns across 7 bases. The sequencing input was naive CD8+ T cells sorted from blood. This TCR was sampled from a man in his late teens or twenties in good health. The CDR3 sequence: CAERREPDTDTQYF. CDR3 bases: TGTGCAGAAAGGCGGGAGCCGGACACAGATACGCAGTATTTT.